Listed here is a single T cell receptor (beta chain). As yet, its antigen is unknown. Repertoires were generated with immunoSEQ multiplex PCR, while TCRdb's copy carries only in-frame clones and drops some. The sample has 20,000 to 30,000 clones, 82% seen once. The data originate from a study of a mutant IDH1 vaccine in newly diagnosed glioma. Study-wide context: Radiotherapy, temozolomide, or both had been given previously, and both were given to most. Study results and limitations: The occurrence of vaccine-induced immune responses was seen in 80% to 95% of patients.

Per germline, CDR1 SGHTA and CDR2 FQGNSA. The CDR3 has 16 amino acids. The ends lost 5 bases at V and 3 bases at J; junction bases unmatched: 9. Sample time point: week 47, end of study. Vaccine doses each comprised 300 ug of mutant IDH1 20-mer peptide, with topical imiquimod. The astrocytomas were IDH1-mutant, ATRX-negative, and WHO grade 3 or 4. The material was PBMCs, obtained from a glioma patient whose treatment included an IDH1 peptide vaccine. This TCR was recovered from a man aged 40-49 years with glioma. Some clones in this sample may be carry-over from other donors' samples. The rearrangement joins TRBV7-2 to TRBJ1-4; 7 nucleotides agree with TRBD1. CDR3 residues: CASSVGTGTANEKLFF. The DNA for the CDR3 is TGTGCCAGCAGCGTAGGGACCGGGACAGCTAATGAAAAACTGTTTTTT.